The 9 T cell receptor beta chains listed next were all sequenced from one sample in a study of blood T cell repertoires in COVID-19. Data came from immunoSEQ multiplex PCR; TCRdb stores just in-frame clones and leaves some out. The sample has 180,000 or so clones; less than 80% are singletons. Sequencing was done on a sample of peripheral blood. These receptors came from a man in his fifties or sixties who had recovered from COVID-19.

The chain combines TRBV7-2 with TRBJ2-5, with a possible D match to TRBD2 (7 bases). Deletions cut 5 bases from V and 5 bases from J, with 15 bases between. This CDR3 is 14 amino acids long. Germline values: CDR1 SGHTA, CDR2 FQGNSA. The CDR3 nucleotides read TGTGCCAGCAGCCCTTGGGGGGGCGGGGAGACCCAGTACTTC. Amino acid sequence: CASSPWGGGETQYF.

The rearrangement links TRBV7-2 to TRBJ1-1; 9 nucleotides align to TRBD1. CDR1 and CDR2 (germline): SGHTA, FQGNSA. The CDR3 has 14 residues. J gave up 4 bases and V 4 bases, and 4 bases lay outside the gene matches. The CDR3: CASSSDRGGTEAFF. The DNA for the CDR3 is TGTGCCAGCAGCTCCGACAGGGGGGGCACTGAAGCTTTCTTT.

The V and J genes are TRBV9 and TRBJ2-1; a weak D match, TRBD2 (6 bases). V was shortened by 0 bases and J by 8 bases, with 9 bases between the two germline ends. Germline values: CDR1 SGDLS, CDR2 YYNGEE. The CDR3 totals 13 residues. As DNA, the CDR3 is TGTGCCAGCAGCGTAGGACTAGGGGATGAGCAGTTCTTC. The encoded protein is CASSVGLGDEQFF.

The V and J genes are TRBV6-4 and TRBJ2-7; 7 bases map to TRBD2. The germline gives CDR1 MRHNA, CDR2 SNTAGT. The CDR3 totals 16 residues. V lost 6 bases to trimming and J lost 3 bases; unmatched junction nucleotides: 14. DNA for the CDR3: TGTGCCAGCAGAGTGGGGGGGGGAGTAGCGGACTACGAGCAGTACTTC. It encodes CASRVGGGVADYEQYF.

The chain is built from TRBV30 and TRBJ2-7; a weak D match, TRBD2 (5 bases). Germline V gene lookup returns CDR1 GTSNPN and CDR2 SVGIG (reference sequence). The CDR3 extends over 11 amino acids. V shed 2 bases and J shed 7 bases, with 9 bases lying between them. CDR3 in amino acids: CAWSRAGEQYF. CDR3 coding DNA: TGTGCCTGGAGTCGGGCGGGTGAGCAGTACTTC.

The CDR3 region is CASSPRWGLNSPLHF. The CDR3 DNA reads TGTGCCAGCAGCCCGAGGTGGGGACTTAATTCACCCCTCCACTTT. The V call is TRBV14, the J call TRBJ1-6; possible D gene TRBD1, 5 bases. The CDR3 is 15 residues long. The germline V and J ends were trimmed by 4 bases and 6 bases, with 13 bases remaining between them. Germline loops: CDR1 SGHDN, CDR2 FVKESK.

This sequence joins TRBV18 and TRBJ2-2; D gene unclear. This CDR3 has 16 amino acids. V was trimmed by 3 bases and J by 1 base, leaving 12 bases between them. The germline V gene has CDR1 KGHSH and CDR2 LQKENI. The CDR3 DNA follows: TGTGCCAGCTCACCTGTGGTCACACAGAACACCGGGGAGCTGTTTTTT. Residues: CASSPVVTQNTGELFF. Based on the CDR3 plus reference TRBV18 and TRBJ2-2, the full variable domain is NAGVMQNPRHLVRRRGQEARLRCSPMKGHSHVYWYRQLPEEGLKFMVYLQKENIIDESGMPKERFSAEFPKEGPSILRIQQVVRGDSAAYFCASSPVVTQNTGELFFGEGSRLTVL.

The rearrangement joins TRBV6-5 to TRBJ1-6; tentative D call: TRBD1 (5 bases). This CDR3 contains 15 residues. V lost 7 bases and J lost 0, with 10 bases in between. Germline CDR1 reads MNHEY; CDR2 reads SVGAGI. The CDR3 nucleotides are TGTGCCAGCACCGACGGGGGCTCCTATAATTCACCCCTCCACTTT. The encoded protein is CASTDGGSYNSPLHF.

The chain combines TRBV10-3 with TRBJ1-1; 9 nucleotides align to TRBD1. J gave up 1 base and V 6 bases, and 3 bases lay outside the gene matches. CDR3 length: 14 residues. Looked up from germline, CDR1 is ENHRY and CDR2 is SYGVKD. In DNA form, the CDR3 reads TGTGCCATCAGCCGGACAGGGGAGAACACTGAAGCTTTCTTT. Translated, it gives CAISRTGENTEAFF.